This TCR beta chain stems from a study of blood T cells in healthy people across ages. Points from the study as a whole: Estimated diversity across one million T cells was deemed an underestimate.

The CDR3 totals 16 residues. The germline V and J ends were trimmed by 0 bases and 0 bases, with 11 bases remaining between them. Per the germline V gene, CDR1 is MGHRA and CDR2 is YSYEKL. The authors isolated at least 6.5 million PBMCs per sample. The sample holds a few counts of this clonotype. As yet, its antigen is unknown. Sample-barcoded 5' priming and a J-beta primer mix drove a second PCR of 7 to 11 cycles. Every cDNA molecule carried a tag from a template-switch adaptor bearing 12 random nucleotides. TCRdb fed the 5' RACE reads into MiXCR, producing one record per CDR3 protein. Counted here are approximately 1.5 million distinct CDR3 sequences, roughly 43% occurring once; the ten biggest clones make up approximately 4%.

Source material: blood. This clonotype was obtained from a woman aged 18 to 35 in good health. V and J are TRBV4-1 and TRBJ1-2; possible D gene TRBD1, 5 bases. CDR3 nucleotides: TGCGCCAGCAGCCAAGATATCGAAGGGGCTAACTATGGCTACACCTTC. As protein: CASSQDIEGANYGYTF.